This T cell receptor (beta chain) came from a study of blood T cell repertoires in COVID-19. In the study overall: Sample material is recorded as cDNA or gDNA derived from T cells, B-cell-depleted T cells, or PBMCs.

TCRdb's table, derived via immunoSEQ multiplex PCR, lists solely in-frame clones and lacks some. This sample carries 150,000 to 200,000 clones, about 89% of them seen once, and the ten largest clones take roughly 3.3%. The V end lost 8 bases, the J end lost 1 base, and 6 bases lay between the germline ends. The CDR3 is made up of 13 amino acids. Germline V lookup: CDR1 ENHRY, CDR2 SYGVKD. Sequencing was done on a sample of peripheral blood. The TCR was taken from a man aged 65-85 years with acute or convalescent COVID-19. The rearrangement uses TRBV10-3 and TRBJ1-6; no firm D call. In nucleotides, the CDR3 is TGTGCCATCCTACAGTCCTATAATTCACCCCTCCACTTT. Translated, it gives CAILQSYNSPLHF.